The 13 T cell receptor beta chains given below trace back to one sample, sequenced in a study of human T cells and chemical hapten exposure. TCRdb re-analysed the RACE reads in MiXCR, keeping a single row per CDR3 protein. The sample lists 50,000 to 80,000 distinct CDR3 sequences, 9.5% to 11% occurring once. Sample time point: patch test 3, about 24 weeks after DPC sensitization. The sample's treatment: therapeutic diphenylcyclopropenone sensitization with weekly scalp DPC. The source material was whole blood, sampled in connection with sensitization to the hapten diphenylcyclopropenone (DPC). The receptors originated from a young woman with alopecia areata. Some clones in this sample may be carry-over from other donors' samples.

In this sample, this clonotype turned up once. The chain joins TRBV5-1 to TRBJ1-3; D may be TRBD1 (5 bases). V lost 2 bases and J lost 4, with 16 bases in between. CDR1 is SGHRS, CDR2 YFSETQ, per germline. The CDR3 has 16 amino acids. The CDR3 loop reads CASSFGDLSAGNTIYF. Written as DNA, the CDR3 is TGCGCCAGCAGCTTTGGGGACCTATCGGCGGGAAACACCATATATTTT.

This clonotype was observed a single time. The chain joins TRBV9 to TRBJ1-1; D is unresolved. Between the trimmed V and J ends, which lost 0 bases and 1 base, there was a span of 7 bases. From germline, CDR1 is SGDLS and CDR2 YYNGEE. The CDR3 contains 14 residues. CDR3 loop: CASSVGWGNTEAFF. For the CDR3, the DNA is TGTGCCAGCAGCGTAGGATGGGGGAACACTGAAGCTTTCTTT.

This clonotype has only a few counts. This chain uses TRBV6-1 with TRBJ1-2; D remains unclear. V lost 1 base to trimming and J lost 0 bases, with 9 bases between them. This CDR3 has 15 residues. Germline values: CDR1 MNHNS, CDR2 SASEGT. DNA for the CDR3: TGTGCCAGCAGTGAAGAGAAGGGAGCTAACTATGGCTACACCTTC. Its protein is CASSEEKGANYGYTF.

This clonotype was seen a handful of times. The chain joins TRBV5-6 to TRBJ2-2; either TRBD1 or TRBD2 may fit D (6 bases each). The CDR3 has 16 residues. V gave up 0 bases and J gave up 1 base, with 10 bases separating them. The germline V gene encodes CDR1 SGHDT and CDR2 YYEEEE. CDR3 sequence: CASSLAGALNTGELFF. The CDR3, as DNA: TGTGCCAGCAGCTTGGCGGGGGCGTTGAACACCGGGGAGCTGTTTTTT.

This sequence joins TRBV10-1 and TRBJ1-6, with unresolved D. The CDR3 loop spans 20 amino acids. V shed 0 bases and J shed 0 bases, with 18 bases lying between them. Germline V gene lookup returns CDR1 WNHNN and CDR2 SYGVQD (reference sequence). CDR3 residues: CASSESALRGGSSYNSPLHF. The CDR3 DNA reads TGCGCCAGCAGTGAGTCGGCCCTACGAGGCGGGAGCTCCTATAATTCACCCCTCCACTTT.

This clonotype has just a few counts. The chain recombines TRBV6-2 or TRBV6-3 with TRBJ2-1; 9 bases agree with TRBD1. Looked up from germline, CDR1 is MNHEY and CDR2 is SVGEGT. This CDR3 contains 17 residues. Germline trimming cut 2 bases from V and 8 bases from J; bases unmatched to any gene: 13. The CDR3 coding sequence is TGTGCCAGCAGTTACGGATTTGGGGGACAGGGTAACGATGAGCAGTTCTTC. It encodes CASSYGFGGQGNDEQFF.

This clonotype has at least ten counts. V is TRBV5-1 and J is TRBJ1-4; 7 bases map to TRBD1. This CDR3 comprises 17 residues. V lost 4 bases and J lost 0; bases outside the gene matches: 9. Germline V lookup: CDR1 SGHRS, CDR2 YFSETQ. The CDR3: CASSMTGIKATNEKLFF. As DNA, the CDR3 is TGCGCCAGCAGCATGACAGGGATAAAGGCAACTAATGAAAAACTGTTTTTT. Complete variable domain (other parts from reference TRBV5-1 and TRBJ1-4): KAGVTQTPRYLIKTRGQQVTLSCSPISGHRSVSWYQQTPGQGLQFLFEYFSETQRNKGNFPGRFSGRQFSNSRSEMNVSTLELGDSALYLCASSMTGIKATNEKLFFGSGTQLSVL.

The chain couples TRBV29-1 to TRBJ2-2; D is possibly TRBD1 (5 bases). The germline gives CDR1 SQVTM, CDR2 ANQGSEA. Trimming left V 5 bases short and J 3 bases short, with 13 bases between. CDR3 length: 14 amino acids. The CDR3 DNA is TGCAGCGTTACGCGGCAGGGCGACACCGGGGAGCTGTTTTTT. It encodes CSVTRQGDTGELFF.

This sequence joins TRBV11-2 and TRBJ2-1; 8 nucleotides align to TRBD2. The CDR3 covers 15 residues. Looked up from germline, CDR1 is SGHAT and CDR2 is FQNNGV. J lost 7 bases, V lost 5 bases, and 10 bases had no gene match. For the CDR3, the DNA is TGTGCCAGCAGCCCTACTAGCGGAATCTTAAATGAGCAGTTCTTC. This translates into CASSPTSGILNEQFF.

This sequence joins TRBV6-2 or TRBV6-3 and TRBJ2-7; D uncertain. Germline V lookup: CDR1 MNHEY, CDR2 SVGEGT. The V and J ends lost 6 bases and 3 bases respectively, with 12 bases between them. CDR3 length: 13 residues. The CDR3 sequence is CASREAPFYEQYF. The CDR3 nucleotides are TGTGCCAGCAGAGAGGCCCCTTTCTACGAGCAGTACTTC.

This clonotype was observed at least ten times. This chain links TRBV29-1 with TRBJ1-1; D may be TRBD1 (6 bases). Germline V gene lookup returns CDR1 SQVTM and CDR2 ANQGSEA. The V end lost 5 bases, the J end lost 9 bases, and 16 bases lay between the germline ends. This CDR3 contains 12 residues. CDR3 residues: CSVWTVQDQAFF. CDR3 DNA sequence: TGCAGCGTTTGGACAGTCCAGGACCAAGCTTTCTTT.

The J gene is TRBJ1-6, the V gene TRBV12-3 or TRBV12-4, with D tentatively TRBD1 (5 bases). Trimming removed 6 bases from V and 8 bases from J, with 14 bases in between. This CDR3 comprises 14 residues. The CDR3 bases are TGTGCCAGCAGCCCCAGGGTTTTTGATTCACCCCTCCACTTT. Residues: CASSPRVFDSPLHF.

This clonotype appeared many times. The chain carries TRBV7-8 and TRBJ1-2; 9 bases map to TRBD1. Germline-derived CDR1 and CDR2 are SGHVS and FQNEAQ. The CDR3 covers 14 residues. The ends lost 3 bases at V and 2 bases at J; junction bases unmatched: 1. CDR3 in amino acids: CASSFGQGNYGYTF. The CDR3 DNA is TGTGCCAGCAGCTTTGGACAGGGGAACTATGGCTACACCTTC. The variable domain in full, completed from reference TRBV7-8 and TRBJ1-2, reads GAGVSQSPRYKVAKRGQDVALRCDPISGHVSLFWYQQALGQGPEFLTYFQNEAQLDKSGLPSDRFFAERPEGSVSTLKIQRTQQEDSAVYLCASSFGQGNYGYTFGSGTRLTVV.